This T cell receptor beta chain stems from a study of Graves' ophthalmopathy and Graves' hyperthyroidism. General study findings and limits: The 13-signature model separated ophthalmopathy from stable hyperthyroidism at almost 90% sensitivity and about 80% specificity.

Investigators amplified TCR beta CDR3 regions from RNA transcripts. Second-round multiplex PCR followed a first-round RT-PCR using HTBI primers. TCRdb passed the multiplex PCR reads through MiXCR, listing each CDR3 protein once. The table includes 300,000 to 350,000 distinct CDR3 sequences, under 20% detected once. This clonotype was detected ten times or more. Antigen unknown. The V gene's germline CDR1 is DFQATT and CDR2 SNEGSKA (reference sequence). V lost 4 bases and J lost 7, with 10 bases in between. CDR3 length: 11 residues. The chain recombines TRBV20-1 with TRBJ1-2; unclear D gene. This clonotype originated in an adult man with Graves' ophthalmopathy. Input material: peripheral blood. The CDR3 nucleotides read TGCAGTGCTAACCACGGAGGTGGCTACACCTTC. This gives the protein CSANHGGGYTF.